This T cell receptor beta chain was found in a study of cytomegalovirus exposure and HLA in healthy donors. With 60 Vbeta and 13 Jbeta primers, the PCR was carried out. Method: immunoSEQ multiplex PCR; TCRdb's copy keeps in-frame clones and lacks some. The data hold a few hundred thousand clones, with around 83% observed a single time. Study-wide findings and caveats: Trimming of TCR beta V- and J-genes showed a link, identified in a later analysis, to a missense DCLRE1C variant.

Concerning this clone itself: Antigen unknown.

CDR1 is SGHRS, CDR2 YFSETQ, per germline. CDR3 size: 16 residues. V dropped 3 bases and J dropped 1; count of bases not matched to a gene: 8. The source material was PBMCs. The rearrangement joins TRBV5-1 to TRBJ1-1; TRBD1 aligns across 8 bases. The receptor's source is a girl aged 10-17 years in good health and CMV-seronegative. The CDR3 region has the DNA TGCGCCAGCAGCTCGCTTTACAGGGGGGAGAACACTGAAGCTTTCTTT. Amino acid sequence: CASSSLYRGENTEAFF.